This T cell receptor (beta chain) was documented in a study of PD-1 blockade in classical Hodgkin lymphoma. Germline V gene data show CDR1 as MNHEY and CDR2 as SVGAGI. This CDR3 has 15 residues. After removal of 7 bases from V and 4 bases from J, the junction contained 10 bases not matched to a gene. The sample's time point: cycle 4 day 1 (C4D1), after six to seven weeks of nivolumab. Every patient had relapsed following autologous stem cell transplantation, and cohorts differed in brentuximab vedotin exposure. Only in-frame clones appear in the TCRdb table, and some are missing; sequencing was by immunoSEQ multiplex PCR. The table lists fewer than 95,000 clones, about 83% of them singletons, with about 17% in the top ten.

This TCR was sampled from a human donor with classical Hodgkin lymphoma. The material was peripheral blood mononuclear cells (PBMCs), obtained before the fourth cycle of nivolumab. The chain recombines TRBV6-5 with TRBJ1-2; 9 bases are shared with TRBD1. The CDR3 coding sequence is TGTGCCAGCACTGGACAGGGGACAATTCCCTATGGCTACACCTTC. Amino acids: CASTGQGTIPYGYTF.